These 27 T cell receptor beta chains came from one sample sequenced in a study of blood T cell repertoires in COVID-19 (dated by TCRdb to 2019 to 2021). Receptor libraries were prepared by the immunoSEQ multiplex PCR assay. TCRdb re-hosts the immuneACCESS table, in-frame sequences only. Its copies lack some clones; in the studies checked, an unresolved V gene accounts for under half of them, and the cause for the rest is not known. The sample table records about 390,000 clones; around nine tenths of these occur just once. About a tenth of the sample is held by the ten biggest clonotypes. Sequencing was done on a sample of PBMCs or T cells enriched from blood (not recorded which). Receptors originate from a woman aged 50 to 60 who had recovered from COVID-19.

The chain recombines TRBV19 with TRBJ1-5; 8 bases line up with TRBD1. CDR3 length: 12 residues. Germline V gene sequence: CDR1 LNHDA, CDR2 SQIVND (reference sequence). The CDR3 region is CGTGSLNQPQHF. CDR3 in DNA: TGTGGGACAGGGTCACTGAATCAGCCCCAGCATTTT. Full variable domain (remainder filled in from reference TRBV19 and TRBJ1-5): DGGITQSPKYLFRKEGQNVTLSCEQNLNHDAMYWYRQDPGQGLRLIYYSQIVNDFQKGDIAEGYSVSREKKESFPLTVTSAQKNPTAFYLCGTGSLNQPQHFGDGTRLSIL.

The V and J genes are TRBV2 and TRBJ1-1; no reliable D call. This CDR3 region has 14 residues. The ends were cut back, 2 bases at V and 0 bases at J, with 7 bases in the middle. Germline V CDR1 and CDR2: SNHLY, FYNNEI. CDR3 protein: CASSELLMNTEAFF. The CDR3 bases are TGTGCCAGCAGTGAACTTCTAATGAACACTGAAGCTTTCTTT.

This clone occurred a few times. This rearrangement joins TRBV29-1 to TRBJ1-3; D may be TRBD1 (5 bases). V was cut by 4 bases and J by 0 bases, with 10 bases left in between. The CDR3 covers 14 residues. The V gene's germline CDR1 is SQVTM and CDR2 ANQGSEA. In nucleotides, the CDR3 is TGCAGCGTTGTCCCAGACAGCTCTGGAAACACCATATATTTT. It translates to CSVVPDSSGNTIYF.

This rearrangement joins TRBV7-9 to TRBJ1-1, with TRBD1 matching 9 bases. J gave up 0 bases and V 5 bases, and 13 bases lay outside the gene matches. The CDR3 totals 18 residues. Germline CDR1 SEHNR, CDR2 FQNEAQ (reference sequence). The chain's CDR3 is CASSTFPGQGKVNTEAFF. CDR3 bases: TGTGCCAGCAGCACCTTTCCGGGACAGGGAAAGGTGAACACTGAAGCTTTCTTT.

The chain is built from TRBV19 and TRBJ2-3, with 7 bases aligning to TRBD1. The length of the CDR3 is 14 residues. The V segment lost 5 bases and the J segment 0 bases; nucleotides outside the gene matches: 2. In germline, CDR1 is LNHDA, CDR2 SQIVND (reference sequence). CDR3 in DNA: TGTGCCAGTAGTTCGGGACAGAGCACAGATACGCAGTATTTT. Translated: CASSSGQSTDTQYF.

This chain joins TRBV4-3 and TRBJ2-5; D is uncertain. The CDR3 consists of 14 residues. Trimming stripped 1 base from V and 1 base from J, with 7 bases between. CDR1 is LGHNA, CDR2 YSLEER, per germline. CDR3 in amino acids: CASSQVTFQETQYF. For the CDR3, the DNA is TGCGCCAGCAGCCAAGTAACTTTCCAAGAGACCCAGTACTTC.

The rearrangement links TRBV30 to TRBJ2-7; 7 positions match TRBD2. J gave up 3 bases and V 5 bases, and 4 bases lay outside the gene matches. Germline values: CDR1 GTSNPN, CDR2 SVGIG (reference sequence). The CDR3 loop spans 12 amino acids. CDR3 in DNA: TGTGCCTGGGGGACTACCCTCTACGAGCAGTACTTC. It yields the protein CAWGTTLYEQYF.

The rearrangement uses TRBV19 and TRBJ1-2, with D perhaps matching TRBD1 (6 bases). This CDR3 has 17 residues. Germline CDR1 reads LNHDA; CDR2 reads SQIVND (reference sequence). Trimming removed 9 bases from V and 4 bases from J, with 27 bases in between. DNA for the CDR3: TGTGCCAGCAACACACCGGGACAATTGGGACCAGGCTATGGCTACACCTTC. This sequence encodes CASNTPGQLGPGYGYTF.

The V gene is TRBV7-3, the J gene TRBJ2-3; D is undetermined. Germline CDR1 is SGHTA and CDR2 is FQGTGA. CDR3 length: 13 amino acids. Trimming stripped 2 bases from V and 5 bases from J, with 8 bases between. CDR3 sequence: CASSLDRLDTQYF. The CDR3 DNA reads TGTGCCAGCAGCTTAGATAGATTAGATACGCAGTATTTT. Combining the CDR3 with reference TRBV7-3 and TRBJ2-3 gives the whole variable domain GAGVSQTPSNKVTEKGKYVELRCDPISGHTALYWYRQSLGQGPEFLIYFQGTGAADDSGLPNDRFFAVRPEGSVSTLKIQRTERGDSAVYLCASSLDRLDTQYFGPGTRLTVL.

The V call is TRBV18, the J call TRBJ1-5, with D perhaps TRBD1 (6 bases). The CDR3 covers 15 residues. V was clipped by 0 bases and J by 9 bases, with 15 bases between them. Germline V lookup: CDR1 KGHSH, CDR2 LQKENI. CDR3: CASSPPGGQSRPQHF. As DNA, the CDR3 is TGTGCCAGCTCACCACCGGGGGGGCAGTCGCGGCCCCAGCATTTT.

The J gene is TRBJ1-6, the V gene TRBV2; D not resolved. Germline V gene sequence: CDR1 SNHLY, CDR2 FYNNEI. V gave up 8 bases and J gave up 0 bases, with 11 bases separating them. This CDR3 contains 15 residues. The CDR3 bases are TGTGCCAGCTCCCCGGGGAGCTCCTATAATTCACCCCTCCACTTT. This sequence encodes CASSPGSSYNSPLHF.

The V call is TRBV4-2, the J call TRBJ1-5; tentatively, D is TRBD1 (6 bases). Trimming stripped 0 bases from V and 3 bases from J, with 12 bases between. The CDR3 extends over 16 amino acids. From germline, CDR1 is LGHNA and CDR2 YNFKEQ. CDR3 bases: TGTGCCAGCAGCCAAGAACTACAGGGTACCAATCAGCCCCAGCATTTT. Amino acids: CASSQELQGTNQPQHF.

The chain couples TRBV7-2 to TRBJ1-2, with D perhaps matching TRBD1 (5 bases). Trimming pared 1 base from V and 2 bases from J, leaving 11 bases between. CDR1 and CDR2 (germline): SGHTA, FQGNSA. This CDR3 comprises 15 residues. CDR3 in amino acids: CASSLVRQGNYGYTF. The CDR3 DNA reads TGTGCCAGCAGCTTAGTACGCCAGGGCAACTATGGCTACACCTTC. The complete variable domain, with remaining parts taken from reference TRBV7-2 and TRBJ1-2, reads GAGVSQSPSNKVTEKGKDVELRCDPISGHTALYWYRQSLGQGLEFLIYFQGNSAPDKSGLPSDRFSAERTGGSVSTLTIQRTQQEDSAVYLCASSLVRQGNYGYTFGSGTRLTVV.

The V gene is TRBV10-1, the J gene TRBJ1-5; D is possibly TRBD1 (6 bases). The CDR3 runs to 14 residues. The germline V gene encodes CDR1 WNHNN and CDR2 SYGVQD (reference sequence). V lost 7 bases, J lost 5 bases, and 15 bases lay in between. The CDR3, as DNA: TGCGCCAGCACCCTTACAGGGACCCATCAGCCCCAGCATTTT. Protein: CASTLTGTHQPQHF.

This chain joins TRBV28 and TRBJ2-2; 7 nucleotides line up with TRBD1. V lost 2 bases and J lost 0; bases outside the gene matches: 6. Germline lookup yields CDR1 MDHEN and CDR2 SYDVKM. CDR3 length: 17 residues. CDR3 sequence: CASSLRLGTANTGELFF. In nucleotides, the CDR3 is TGTGCCAGCAGTTTAAGACTGGGGACAGCGAACACCGGGGAGCTGTTTTTT.

The rearrangement links TRBV7-2 to TRBJ1-2, with 10 positions matching TRBD1. The CDR3 covers 15 residues. Looked up from germline, CDR1 is SGHTA and CDR2 is FQGNSA. V lost 4 bases, J lost 3 bases, and 5 bases stayed unmatched. In DNA form, the CDR3 reads TGTGCCAGCAGCTCGCCGACAGGGGGCGACTATGGCTACACCTTC. Its protein product is CASSSPTGGDYGYTF.

With respect to this clone: The same CDR3 can be traced to other DNA sequences in this sample. The J gene is TRBJ1-1, the V gene TRBV5-1, with 7 nucleotides matching TRBD1. The CDR3 runs 14 residues. CDR1 SGHRS and CDR2 YFSETQ come from the germline V gene. The J segment lost 3 bases and the V segment lost 0 bases, leaving 2 bases of the junction unmatched. The CDR3 bases are TGCGCCAGCAGCTTGGGACAGGGCTACACTGAAGCTTTCTTT. Translated, it gives CASSLGQGYTEAFF.

The gene calls are TRBV4-2 and TRBJ2-7; TRBD1 matches at 8 bases. Trimming cost V 0 bases and J 2 bases; bases outside gene matches: 6. Germline CDR1 reads LGHNA; CDR2 reads YNFKEQ. The CDR3 consists of 16 residues. CDR3: CASSQDSTGVPYEQYF. CDR3 DNA: TGTGCCAGCAGCCAAGACTCGACAGGGGTTCCCTACGAGCAGTACTTC.

The V and J genes are TRBV3-1 (or the pseudogene TRBV3-2) and TRBJ1-6; 7 bases agree with TRBD1. J was trimmed by 9 bases and V by 5 bases; bases with no gene match: 7. The CDR3 is 14 amino acids. Germline loops: CDR1 LGHDT, CDR2 YNNKEL (reference sequence). The CDR3 sequence is CASSSQGWGSPLHF. The CDR3 nucleotides read TGTGCCAGCAGCTCACAGGGGTGGGGTTCACCCCTCCACTTT.

The chain employs TRBV5-1 and TRBJ1-1; TRBD1 is a possible D gene (5 bases). Trimming left V 0 bases short and J 1 base short, with 13 bases between. The CDR3 runs to 16 residues. The germline CDR1 and CDR2 sequences are SGHRS and YFSETQ. The CDR3 loop reads CASSLVQGAWNTEAFF. CDR3 DNA sequence: TGCGCCAGCAGCTTGGTTCAAGGGGCTTGGAACACTGAAGCTTTCTTT. The entire variable domain, with the rest obtained from reference TRBV5-1 and TRBJ1-1, is as follows: KAGVTQTPRYLIKTRGQQVTLSCSPISGHRSVSWYQQTPGQGLQFLFEYFSETQRNKGNFPGRFSGRQFSNSRSEMNVSTLELGDSALYLCASSLVQGAWNTEAFFGQGTRLTVV.

The chain links TRBV7-8 to TRBJ2-7; possible D gene TRBD2, 6 bases. The CDR3 is made up of 17 amino acids. V was pared by 4 bases and J by 5 bases, with 24 bases between. The V gene's germline CDR1 is SGHVS and CDR2 FQNEAQ. The DNA for the CDR3 is TGTGCCAGCAGCTCCTTCGCCGCAGGGAGGTTTGGGGACGAGCAGTACTTC. It is translated as CASSSFAAGRFGDEQYF.

J is TRBJ1-6 and V is TRBV12-3 or TRBV12-4, with a possible D match to TRBD1 (5 bases). CDR3 length: 12 amino acids. The V gene lost 5 bases and the J gene lost 11 bases, with 10 bases spanning the gap. The CDR3 spells CASSEQDAPLHF. The CDR3 bases are TGTGCCAGCAGTGAACAGGATGCACCCCTCCACTTT.

The chain employs TRBV7-2 and TRBJ2-7; 9 bases are shared with TRBD1. The CDR3 loop spans 15 amino acids. V shed 5 bases and J 4 bases; nucleotides not matched to a gene: 9. From germline, CDR1 is SGHTA and CDR2 FQGNSA. CDR3 region: CASSQGGQGLYEQYF. CDR3 sequence (DNA): TGTGCCAGCAGCCAAGGGGGACAGGGATTGTACGAGCAGTACTTC.

The rearrangement uses TRBV18 and TRBJ1-6, with D hard to call. Per germline, CDR1 KGHSH and CDR2 LQKENI. With 1 base removed from V and 0 bases from J, the gap between germline ends came to 7 bases. The CDR3 is 16 amino acids. CDR3: CASSPRGVSYNSPLHF. CDR3 DNA: TGTGCCAGCTCACCACGGGGAGTCTCCTATAATTCACCCCTCCACTTT.

V is TRBV12-3 or TRBV12-4 and J is TRBJ2-3, with TRBD1 as a possible D gene (6 bases). Trimming left V 6 bases short and J 5 bases short, with 12 bases between. CDR3 length equals 13 residues. The CDR3 spells CASSRGVIDTQYF. The DNA of the CDR3 is TGTGCCAGCAGCAGGGGCGTAATAGATACGCAGTATTTT.

The chain combines TRBV2 with TRBJ2-5, with 7 bases that match TRBD1. This CDR3 contains 14 residues. Trimming took 4 bases from V and 0 from J; bases not matched to a gene: 2. Per the germline V gene, CDR1 is SNHLY and CDR2 is FYNNEI. CDR3 protein: CASSGDRNQETQYF. The CDR3 DNA reads as TGTGCCAGCAGTGGGGACAGAAACCAAGAGACCCAGTACTTC.

This clone has a single count. CDR3 bases: TGCGCCAGCAGCTTGGCTGGGACTAGGGGGAATGAGCAGTTCTTC. This translates into CASSLAGTRGNEQFF. J is TRBJ2-1 and V is TRBV5-1; 8 bases are shared with TRBD2. This CDR3 region has 15 residues. Germline CDR1 reads SGHRS; CDR2 reads YFSETQ. V lost 0 bases to trimming and J lost 7 bases; unmatched junction nucleotides: 6.